This T cell receptor (beta chain) was observed in a study of T cell responses to AZD1222 COVID-19 vaccine. A word on this clone: Its antigen is not known.

Study outcomes and limitations: Spike-specific TCR depth and breadth grew after two AZD1222 doses. Targeting of unmutated variant regions was reportedly seen in nearly half of spike-specific TCRs. Seropositive AZD1222 recipients at baseline numbered only six or seven.

Second-dose schedules of about 4 or about 12 weeks were combined. The data were produced by immunoSEQ multiplex PCR, yet TCRdb's version contains in-frame clones alone and is incomplete. The sample holds more than 150,000 clones, over 90% seen once. The ends were cut back, 0 bases at V and 5 bases at J, with 14 bases in the middle. CDR1 is SGHNT, CDR2 YYREEE, per germline (reference sequence). The CDR3 totals 15 residues. The clonotype comes from an adult who received the AZD1222 COVID-19 vaccine. The rearrangement links TRBV5-4 to TRBJ1-2; weak D call: TRBD1 (6 bases). This material consisted of peripheral blood, taken 28 days after the second AZD1222 dose. This CDR3 reads CASSLATGGAYGYTF. CDR3 bases: TGTGCCAGCAGCTTGGCCACGGGGGGGGCATATGGCTACACCTTC.